Following are 25 T cell receptor beta chains from one sample sequenced in a study of technical replicates of blood from a few donors. The table came from immunoSEQ multiplex PCR; TCRdb's copy has only in-frame clones and leaves some out. The repertoire holds tens of thousands of clones, with more than 90% as singletons. Sequenced sample: T cells isolated from PBMCs. The receptors here all came from a human donor in good health.

The DNA for the CDR3 is TGTGCCAGCAGCGCCGGACTAGCGGGCCTCACCGGGGAGCTGTTTTTT. This encodes CASSAGLAGLTGELFF. The J gene is TRBJ2-2, the V gene TRBV9; 11 nucleotides align to TRBD2. CDR3 length: 16 amino acids. The V segment lost 3 bases and the J segment 4 bases; nucleotides outside the gene matches: 5. CDR1 SGDLS and CDR2 YYNGEE come from the germline V gene.

The chain joins TRBV15 to TRBJ2-1; the match to TRBD2 covers 11 bases. The germline gives CDR1 LNHNV, CDR2 YYDKDF (reference sequence). V gave up 0 bases and J gave up 4 bases; unmatched junction bases: 5. The CDR3 is made up of 17 amino acids. CDR3 protein: CATSREWGLAAYNEQFF. CDR3 DNA: TGTGCCACCAGCAGAGAGTGGGGACTAGCGGCATACAATGAGCAGTTCTTC.

The chain combines TRBV4-1 with TRBJ2-7, with 9 bases matching TRBD1. This CDR3 contains 15 residues. Germline assignment: CDR1 MGHRA and CDR2 YSYEKL. Trimming cost V 4 bases and J 4 bases; bases outside gene matches: 8. The DNA of the CDR3 is TGCGCCAGCAGCCGGTACATGGACAGGGGTTACGAGCAGTACTTC. Amino acids: CASSRYMDRGYEQYF.

In its sample, this clone was seen once. The V and J genes are TRBV4-3 and TRBJ2-2, with D tentatively TRBD2 (6 bases). The germline V gene has CDR1 LGHNA and CDR2 YSLEER. The CDR3 sequence is 16 residues long. V was cut by 3 bases and J by 4 bases, with 15 bases left in between. The CDR3 protein is CASSHSRGVITGELFF. The CDR3 DNA reads TGCGCCAGCAGCCACAGCCGCGGGGTTATCACCGGGGAGCTGTTTTTT.

The table lists this clone with a count of one. The CDR3 loop is CASSEALIGGDETFF. The CDR3 region has the DNA TGTGCCAGCAGTGAAGCGCTAATCGGCGGGGACGAGACTTTCTTT. V gene TRBV6-1 combines with J gene TRBJ1-1, with D tentatively TRBD1 (5 bases). Germline V gives CDR1 MNHNS, CDR2 SASEGT. Trimming shortened V by 0 bases and J by 12 bases, and 20 bases separated the two germline ends. The CDR3 has 15 residues.

CDR3 nucleotide sequence: TGTGCCAGCAGCAGGGACAGGGCCGGGACTGAAGCTTTCTTT. Translation gives CASSRDRAGTEAFF. The genes are TRBV9 and TRBJ1-1; TRBD1 agrees at 9 bases. Germline assignment: CDR1 SGDLS and CDR2 YYNGEE. The CDR3 is 14 residues long. V trimming: 4 bases; J trimming: 5 bases; junction bases outside the gene matches: 6.

In the case of this clone: This sample includes further DNA sequences coding for the same CDR3. The V and J genes are TRBV28 and TRBJ1-2; TRBD1 might be the D (6 bases). The CDR3 has 14 amino acids. CDR1 MDHEN and CDR2 SYDVKM come from the germline V gene. V lost 5 bases and J 2 bases, leaving 12 bases between the germline ends. The CDR3 here is CASSLTGTNYGYTF. The DNA of the CDR3 is TGTGCCAGCAGTCTTACAGGGACAAACTATGGCTACACCTTC.

The chain combines TRBV5-1 with TRBJ2-7; D is possibly TRBD2 (5 bases). There are 14 residues in the CDR3. Looked up from germline, CDR1 is SGHRS and CDR2 is YFSETQ. V shed 0 bases and J shed 1 base, with 8 bases lying between them. The CDR3 bases are TGCGCCAGCAGCTTGGTAGCGCTATCCTACGAGCAGTACTTC. It translates to CASSLVALSYEQYF.

The J gene is TRBJ2-1, the V gene TRBV18; no reliable D call. The germline V gene has CDR1 KGHSH and CDR2 LQKENI. This CDR3 spans 11 amino acids. Trimming cost V 3 bases and J 9 bases, with 6 bases left between them. CDR3 sequence (DNA): TGTGCCAGCTCACCGGCAACTGAGCAGTTCTTC. This encodes CASSPATEQFF.

The genes are TRBV10-3 and TRBJ1-3; D remains unclear. CDR3 length: 17 residues. Germline CDR1 ENHRY, CDR2 SYGVKD. Deletions cut 0 bases from V and 2 bases from J, with 14 bases between. CDR3 region: CAISESSIGEAGNTIYF. In nucleotides, the CDR3 is TGTGCCATCAGTGAGTCGTCTATCGGGGAGGCTGGAAACACCATATATTTT.

The chain recombines TRBV6-6 with TRBJ1-2; D gene unclear. CDR1 is MNHNY, CDR2 SVGAGI, per germline (reference sequence). The CDR3 has 12 residues. V was cut by 2 bases and J by 3 bases, with 4 bases left in between. CDR3 DNA sequence: TGTGCCAGCAGTTACCTTTACTATGGCTACACCTTC. Translation gives CASSYLYYGYTF.

This clone has only one observation. The chain recombines TRBV4-1 with TRBJ2-2; no definite D call. V was pared by 0 bases and J by 3 bases, with 14 bases between. CDR3 length equals 17 residues. Germline V gives CDR1 MGHRA, CDR2 YSYEKL. The CDR3 here is CASSQERSELYTGELFF. Here the CDR3 DNA reads TGCGCCAGCAGCCAAGAGCGGTCAGAACTTTACACCGGGGAGCTGTTTTTT.

The chain is built from TRBV10-2 and TRBJ2-1, with 10 bases matching TRBD2. Germline values: CDR1 WSHSY, CDR2 SAAADI. The CDR3 is made up of 14 amino acids. V trimming: 8 bases; J trimming: 2 bases; junction bases outside the gene matches: 3. As DNA, the CDR3 is TGCGCCAGCTCTACTAGCGGGACCTACAATGAGCAGTTCTTC. It is translated as CASSTSGTYNEQFF.

This sequence joins TRBV4-2 and TRBJ2-1; 12 positions match TRBD2. J gave up 4 bases and V 4 bases, and 2 bases lay outside the gene matches. This CDR3 spans 15 amino acids. CDR1 LGHNA and CDR2 YNFKEQ come from the germline V gene. The CDR3 loop reads CASSPSGREYNEQFF. CDR3 coding DNA: TGTGCCAGCAGCCCTAGCGGGAGGGAGTACAATGAGCAGTTCTTC.

The chain joins TRBV6-6 to TRBJ1-1; TRBD1 might be the D (6 bases). V lost 2 bases and J lost 1, with 11 bases in between. The CDR3 contains 15 residues. Germline assignment: CDR1 MNHNY and CDR2 SVGAGI (reference sequence). CDR3 coding DNA: TGTGCCAGCAGTTACGGGGGCGCAGGGAACACTGAAGCTTTCTTT. This sequence encodes CASSYGGAGNTEAFF.

This chain uses TRBV6-5 with TRBJ2-7, with 8 bases that match TRBD1. Germline loops: CDR1 MNHEY, CDR2 SVGAGI. The length of the CDR3 is 14 residues. Germline trimming cut 7 bases from V and 2 bases from J; bases unmatched to any gene: 7. The CDR3 protein is CASTGQGSPYEQYF. The CDR3, as DNA: TGTGCCAGCACCGGACAGGGATCCCCCTACGAGCAGTACTTC.

The chain links TRBV30 to TRBJ1-1; 9 bases are a match to TRBD1. The ends lost 4 bases at V and 1 base at J; junction bases unmatched: 1. The CDR3 is 13 amino acids. Germline CDR1 reads GTSNPN; CDR2 reads SVGIG (reference sequence). The CDR3 DNA follows: TGTGCCTGGACGGGACAGGGGAACACTGAAGCTTTCTTT. Translation gives CAWTGQGNTEAFF.

J is TRBJ1-5 and V is TRBV16; D call uncertain. With 6 bases removed from V and 10 bases from J, the gap between germline ends came to 13 bases. The CDR3 has 12 amino acids. Germline lookup yields CDR1 KGHSY and CDR2 FQNENV. For the CDR3, the DNA is TGTGCCAGCAGTAGCGGTGGCCAACCCCAGCATTTT. Its translation: CASSSGGQPQHF.

J is TRBJ2-1 and V is TRBV2; 13 bases map to TRBD2. CDR3 size: 15 residues. J gave up 10 bases and V 5 bases, and 8 bases lay outside the gene matches. Germline V lookup: CDR1 SNHLY, CDR2 FYNNEI. The CDR3 nucleotides are TGTGCCAGCAGTATACTAGCGGGAGGGCCGGGAGAGCAGTTCTTC. Translating gives CASSILAGGPGEQFF.

The chain joins TRBV9 to TRBJ2-3, with 7 bases matching TRBD1. The V gene end was trimmed by 4 bases and the J gene end by 5 bases; junction bases not matched to a gene: 4. Germline loops: CDR1 SGDLS, CDR2 YYNGEE. The CDR3 contains 13 residues. CDR3 coding DNA: TGTGCCAGCAGCTACACAGGGGAAGATACGCAGTATTTT. This gives the protein CASSYTGEDTQYF. Filled out from reference TRBV9 and TRBJ2-3, the complete variable domain reads DSGVTQTPKHLITATGQRVTLRCSPRSGDLSVYWYQQSLDQGLQFLIQYYNGEERAKGNILERFSAQQFPDLHSELNLSSLELGDSALYFCASSYTGEDTQYFGPGTRLTVL.

The V call is TRBV2, the J call TRBJ2-5, with D tentatively TRBD2 (6 bases). This CDR3 contains 13 residues. CDR1 is SNHLY and CDR2 is FYNNEI in the germline V gene. The V and J ends lost 6 bases and 4 bases respectively, with 12 bases between them. The CDR3 nucleotides read TGTGCCAGCAGGGTGGGGGAGGTAGAGACCCAGTACTTC. This translates into CASRVGEVETQYF.

This rearrangement joins TRBV9 to TRBJ2-3; TRBD2 matches 10 bases. From germline, CDR1 is SGDLS and CDR2 YYNGEE. With 0 bases clipped from V and 2 bases from J, the junction kept 3 bases outside the gene matches. The CDR3 runs to 16 residues. The CDR3 DNA is TGTGCCAGCAGCGTAGTACTAGCGGGACCCACAGATACGCAGTATTTT. Residues: CASSVVLAGPTDTQYF.

This clone was seen once. The chain uses TRBV27 and TRBJ1-2; 8 bases align to TRBD1. CDR3 size: 14 residues. V was pared by 1 base and J by 4 bases, with 2 bases of the junction left unmatched. Germline-derived CDR1 and CDR2 are MNHEY and SMNVEV (reference sequence). The CDR3 is CASSLWGTGYGYTF. CDR3 nucleotides: TGTGCCAGCAGTTTATGGGGGACAGGCTATGGCTACACCTTC.

This clone was observed a single time. This CDR3 reads CASSAASGSYEQYF. CDR3 DNA: TGTGCCAGTAGTGCGGCTAGCGGATCCTACGAGCAGTACTTC. The V and J genes are TRBV19 and TRBJ2-7; TRBD2 agrees at 7 bases. V shed 5 bases, J shed 1 base, and the junction held 5 bases outside the gene matches. The V gene's germline CDR1 is LNHDA and CDR2 SQIVND (reference sequence). This CDR3 spans 14 amino acids.

The chain links TRBV7-7 to TRBJ2-3; unclear D gene. Between the trimmed V and J ends, which lost 5 bases and 1 base, there was a span of 7 bases. CDR1 and CDR2 (germline): SSHAT, FNYEAQ (reference sequence). The CDR3 has 13 amino acids. The CDR3 nucleotides are TGTGCCAGCAGCGAGGATCGCACAGATACGCAGTATTTT. Amino acid sequence: CASSEDRTDTQYF.